This passage covers 2 T cell receptor beta chains from one sample sequenced in a study of CD8 T cells in Susac syndrome. Random-hexamer reverse transcription was applied to 0.5 to 1 ug RNA. TCRdb called the immunoSEQ multiplex PCR reads again in MiXCR, with one record for every CDR3 protein. The sample records roughly 130,000 distinct CDR3 sequences, around 94% being singletons. The sample consisted of CD4+ T cells from PBMCs. Receptor source: a human donor with multiple sclerosis.

The V call is TRBV20-1, the J call TRBJ1-4, with D hard to call. CDR3 length: 12 residues. Germline-derived CDR1 and CDR2 are DFQATT and SNEGSKA (reference sequence). V was clipped by 6 bases and J by 4 bases, with 9 bases between them. CDR3 bases: TGCAGTGCGGACGGGAGTAATGAAAAACTGTTTTTT. It yields the protein CSADGSNEKLFF.

The chain links TRBV7-8 to TRBJ1-2; the match to TRBD1 covers 10 bases. The J segment lost 3 bases and the V segment lost 5 bases, leaving 6 bases of the junction unmatched. From germline, CDR1 is SGHVS and CDR2 FQNEAQ. The CDR3 is 15 amino acids. Written as DNA, the CDR3 is TGTGCCAGCAGCCCCCCCGGGACAGGGGACTATGGCTACACCTTC. Translating it yields CASSPPGTGDYGYTF.